A selection of T cell receptor beta chains follows, all from one sample in a study of memory CD8 T cells in hepatitis C reinfection. Sequenced by immunoSEQ multiplex PCR; TCRdb stores in-frame clones only, minus some. The sample has 40,000 to 45,000 clones, around 87% seen once. The sample consisted of naive CD8+ T cells sorted from blood. These TCRs come from a young man with hepatitis C virus infection. CDR3s leave out the opening cysteine and the closing phenylalanine or tryptophan. Each record gives: J gene, V gene, D gene, CDR3 protein. D genes are given only for firm matches.

>TRBJ2-5|TRBV7-6|TRBD2
ASSSLAGYQETQY
>TRBJ2-2|TRBV15|NA
ATGRREVDGELF
>TRBJ1-3|TRBV28|NA
ASSFSDRNTIY
>TRBJ2-7|TRBV2|NA
ASSDRGRGDEQY
>TRBJ2-7|TRBV28|TRBD2
ASSISSGGEGEQY
>TRBJ2-1|TRBV5-4|TRBD1
ASSSGYSGTGFNEQF
>TRBJ2-1|TRBV2|NA
ASSEGATASDEQF
>TRBJ2-3|TRBV11-3|NA
ASSLARQPWADTQY
>TRBJ2-7|TRBV9|TRBD1
ASSLGTGNYEQY
>TRBJ2-1|TRBV30|TRBD1
AWELSPTGPYNEQF
>TRBJ2-6|TRBV27|NA
ASSLSAGAGANVLT
>TRBJ1-1|TRBV29-1|TRBD1
SAPPRDRVAEAF
>TRBJ2-5|TRBV5-8|NA
ASSLQVMGRETQY
>TRBJ2-1|TRBV29-1|TRBD1
SSRTGSVDEQF
>TRBJ2-3|TRBV4-2|TRBD2
ASSQAVPGLAALARTDTQY
>TRBJ2-5|TRBV10-3|NA
AISEGPRQGGRETQY
>TRBJ1-6|TRBV7-2|NA
ASSSIPPPQGGNSPLH
>TRBJ2-1|TRBV7-6|TRBD2
ASSHGTSGSEDEQF